This paragraph covers one TCR beta chain sequence. This entry belongs to a study of blood T cell repertoires in COVID-19. In the study overall: PBMCs, B-cell-depleted T cells, or T cells were the source of the cDNA or gDNA that made up the material.

Adults between roughly 18 and 95 years of age took part from about two dozen US areas. Participant-reported clinical history was the basis for cohort assignment. Authors' methods: Reference gene primer amplification yielded estimated nucleated cell counts. Assay used: immunoSEQ multiplex PCR; TCRdb lists only in-frame clones, some missing. That table is the source of V, J and clone size, and D and trimming were worked out from the DNA. Of about 100,000 clones listed, approximately 83% are singletons. Per the germline V gene, CDR1 is MNHEY and CDR2 is SVGEGT. CDR3 length equals 17 residues. Trimming took 2 bases from V and 4 from J, leaving 19 bases between them.

V gene TRBV6-2 or TRBV6-3 combines with J gene TRBJ2-3; D perhaps matches TRBD2 (5 bases). Sequencing was done on a sample of PBMCs or T cells enriched from blood (not recorded which). The TCR was taken from a woman aged 50 to 60 who had recovered from COVID-19. Here the CDR3 reads CASSYTPGLEAPDTQYF. DNA of the CDR3: TGTGCCAGCAGTTACACACCTGGACTCGAAGCTCCAGATACGCAGTATTTT.